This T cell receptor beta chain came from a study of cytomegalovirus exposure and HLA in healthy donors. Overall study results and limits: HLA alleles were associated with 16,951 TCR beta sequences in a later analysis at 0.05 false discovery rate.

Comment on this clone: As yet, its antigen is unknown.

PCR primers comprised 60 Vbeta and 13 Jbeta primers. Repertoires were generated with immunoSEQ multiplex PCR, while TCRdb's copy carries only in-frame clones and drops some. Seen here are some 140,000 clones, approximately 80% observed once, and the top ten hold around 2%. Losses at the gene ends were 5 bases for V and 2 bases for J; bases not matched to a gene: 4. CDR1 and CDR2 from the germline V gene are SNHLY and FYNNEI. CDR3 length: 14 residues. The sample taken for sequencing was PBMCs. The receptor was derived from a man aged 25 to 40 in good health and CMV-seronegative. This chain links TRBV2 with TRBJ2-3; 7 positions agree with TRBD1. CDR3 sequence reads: CASSRGTDTDTQYF. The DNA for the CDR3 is TGTGCCAGCAGTAGAGGGACAGACACAGATACGCAGTATTTT.